A selection of T cell receptor beta chains follows, all from one sample in a study of cytomegalovirus exposure and HLA in healthy donors. Data came from immunoSEQ multiplex PCR; TCRdb stores just in-frame clones and leaves some out. Counted here are about 200,000 clones, around 83% occurring once; the ten biggest clones make up 2.5% to 3.5%. Sequenced: PBMCs. The receptors shown here come from a woman in her thirties or forties in good health and CMV-seronegative. Both conserved end residues are part of each CDR3. A D gene is named only where the DNA matches it firmly. Not every row has a clone size; where given, it reads once, few, many or a size class.

D	size	V	J	DNA	CDR3
.	.	TRBV5-1	TRBJ2-7	TGCGCCAGCAGCCTGACTAGTCAAGGTGAAGGGCAGTACTTC	CASSLTSQGEGQYF
TRBD1	.	TRBV6-5	TRBJ1-4	TGTGCCAGCAGTTACAAAACAGGGGGTGAAAAACTGTTTTTT	CASSYKTGGEKLFF
.	few	TRBV19	TRBJ1-1	TGTGCCAGTATGGCCTTAAGCTGGAGCACTGAAGCTTTCTTT	CASMALSWSTEAFF
.	.	TRBV19	TRBJ1-2	TGTGCCAGTAATAACAGGGCTAATGGCTACACCTTC	CASNNRANGYTF
TRBD2	.	TRBV7-2	TRBJ2-7	TGTGCCAGCAGCACGTCGGGAGGCTTTTTTAACGAGCAGTACTTC	CASSTSGGFFNEQYF
.	.	TRBV25-1	TRBJ2-1	TGTGCCAGCAGTAACCCAGGTGGCTCCTACAATGAGCAGTTCTTC	CASSNPGGSYNEQFF
.	.	TRBV21-1	TRBJ2-7	TGTGCCAGCAGCAGTCCGGGACTAGCGGGAGTACGGGAGCAGTACTTC	CASSSPGLAGVREQYF
TRBD1	.	TRBV7-9	TRBJ2-7	TGTGCCAGCAGCTTTGGGACAGGAACCTACGAGCAGTACTTC	CASSFGTGTYEQYF
.	.	TRBV7-9	TRBJ2-7	TGTGCCAGCAGCTTAGAAGACAGTTACTACGAGCAGTACTTC	CASSLEDSYYEQYF
.	.	TRBV7-6	TRBJ1-1	TGTGCCAGCAGCGAGAACCGGGGAGTTGAAGCTTTCTTT	CASSENRGVEAFF
.	.	TRBV12-2	TRBJ2-2	TGTGCAAGTCGCTTACCAAGACTGGATAAGGATTACACCGGGGAGCTGTTTTTT	CASRLPRLDKDYTGELFF
.	.	TRBV10-2	TRBJ2-7	TGCGCCAGTACCCCGCGGACAGAATACGAGCAGTACTTC	CASTPRTEYEQYF
TRBD1	.	TRBV6-7	TRBJ1-5	TGTGCCAGCAGTCCTCCGGGACAGGAGAGTCAGCCCCAGCATTTT	CASSPPGQESQPQHF
.	.	TRBV28	TRBJ1-2	TGTGCCAGCAGTTTACGAGGGGGATCTAACTATGGCTACACCTTC	CASSLRGGSNYGYTF
.	.	TRBV13	TRBJ2-4	TGTGCCAGCAGCTTTGAGACGGGAGCTAACATTCAGTACTTC	CASSFETGANIQYF
TRBD2	few	TRBV7-2	TRBJ2-1	TGTGCCAGCAGCCAGAGCGGGAGTAGCCACAATGAGCAGTTCTTC	CASSQSGSSHNEQFF
TRBD2	.	TRBV7-3	TRBJ2-3	TGTGCCAGCAGCCCCCGTCTAAGCGGGGGCACAGATACGCAGTATTTT	CASSPRLSGGTDTQYF
TRBD1	.	TRBV2	TRBJ1-5	TGTGCCAGCTCTCCAGGTCGGGACAGGGGTCGGCCCCAGCATTTT	CASSPGRDRGRPQHF
TRBD2	.	TRBV4-1	TRBJ2-1	TGCGCCAGCAGCCAGGACGCTAGCGGGAGTAGCTATGAGCAGTTCTTC	CASSQDASGSSYEQFF
.	.	TRBV10-2	TRBJ2-2	TGCGCCAGCAACTGGGCCCGGGAGACCGGGGAGCTGTTTTTT	CASNWARETGELFF
TRBD2	.	TRBV4-1	TRBJ2-7	TGCGCCAGCAGACCGGGACTAGCAACCTACGAGCAGTACTTC	CASRPGLATYEQYF
TRBD1	.	TRBV5-1	TRBJ1-1	TGCGCCAGCAGCTTACAAACCGGGACAGCAAGTACTGAAGCTTTCTTT	CASSLQTGTASTEAFF
TRBD2	few	TRBV19	TRBJ2-1	TGTGCCAGTAGTATAAGGGGTAGCGGGAGGCCCGAGCGCGATGAGCAGTTCTTC	CASSIRGSGRPERDEQFF
TRBD2	many	TRBV7-8	TRBJ2-5	TGTGCCAGCAGCAACTACGGGCGGGAGCAGACCCAGTACTTC	CASSNYGREQTQYF
TRBD1	.	TRBV5-8	TRBJ1-5	TGTGCCAGCAGCCCCATGACAGGGAGCAATCAGCCCCAGCATTTT	CASSPMTGSNQPQHF
.	.	TRBV13	TRBJ2-1	TGTGCCAGCAGCCTGCGATTTGAGATTGAGCAGTTCTTC	CASSLRFEIEQFF
.	few	TRBV10-3	TRBJ1-1	TGTGCCATCAGTGGGACTAACCCGGGACGAATGAACACTGAAGCTTTCTTT	CAISGTNPGRMNTEAFF
TRBD1	.	TRBV7-8	TRBJ1-2	TGTGCCAGCAGCGTAGCAGACAGGGGGCGTAACTATGGCTACACCTTC	CASSVADRGRNYGYTF
TRBD2	once	TRBV28	TRBJ2-1	TGTGCCAGCAGCCTGGGGACTAGCGGGAAGTACGGTGAGCAGTTCTTC	CASSLGTSGKYGEQFF
.	.	TRBV6-1	TRBJ2-2	TGTGCCAGCAGTGAAGGGACTAACCAGATAGGGGAGCTGTTTTTT	CASSEGTNQIGELFF
TRBD1	.	TRBV10-3	TRBJ2-3	TGTGCCACCCTCGGGACAGGGAGTCCAGATACGCAGTATTTT	CATLGTGSPDTQYF
.	.	TRBV5-1	TRBJ2-1	TGCGCCAGCAGCCTCCCGAGAGCTAGCTCCTACAATGAGCAGTTCTTC	CASSLPRASSYNEQFF
.	.	TRBV6-1	TRBJ2-5	TGTGCCAGCAGTGAACCCGGGGTAGCGCAAGAGACCCAGTACTTC	CASSEPGVAQETQYF
.	.	TRBV6-5	TRBJ1-2	TGTGCCAGCAGTTACCTCGCAGGGGTTTGGGATGGCTACACCTTC	CASSYLAGVWDGYTF
.	.	TRBV9	TRBJ2-3	TGTGCCAGCAGCGTACGCGCGTACACAGATACGCAGTATTTT	CASSVRAYTDTQYF